This TCR beta chain stems from a study of blood T cell repertoires in COVID-19. Using immunoSEQ multiplex PCR, the repertoire was profiled, and TCRdb retains in-frame clones only, with some absent. The top ten hold about 3.3% of the sample, which has more than 95,000 clones, just under 85% seen once. Trimming removed 0 bases from V and 5 bases from J, with 17 bases in between. CDR3 length equals 16 residues. Germline V CDR1 and CDR2: SGHNT, YYREEE (reference sequence). V and J are TRBV5-4 and TRBJ1-1, with a weak D call TRBD1 (6 bases). The material sequenced was peripheral blood. The sequence came from an elderly woman with active or convalescent COVID-19. The CDR3 nucleotides are TGTGCCAGCAGCTTGGCAGGGGCTAGCCGAAGGACTGAAGCTTTCTTT. Amino acids: CASSLAGASRRTEAFF.